This TCR beta chain emerged from a study of T cell responses to AZD1222 COVID-19 vaccine. Study conclusions and caveats: Of spike-specific TCRs, nearly half reportedly target regions left unmutated in variants. Repertoire samples came only from after the peak T cell response.

Germline V gene lookup returns CDR1 SGHTA and CDR2 FQGNSA. Trimming pared 5 bases from V and 6 bases from J, leaving 13 bases between. The CDR3 runs to 14 residues. The protocol was immunoSEQ multiplex PCR, while the TCRdb copy is restricted to in-frame clones and leaves out a portion. The sample contains 60,000 to 90,000 clones, 60% to 85% of which appear only once. This clone was recorded a few times. Its specificity is not known. The sample was peripheral blood, taken 28 days after the second dose of the MenACWY control vaccine. The receptor was derived from an adult who received the MenACWY meningococcal vaccine as a control. This chain links TRBV7-2 with TRBJ2-2; tentative D call: TRBD1 (5 bases). This chain's CDR3 is CASSTRLRAGELFF. CDR3 sequence (DNA): TGTGCCAGCAGCACCCGACTCAGGGCCGGGGAGCTGTTTTTT.